The clone carrying this TCR beta chain occurred a few times. This record belongs to a study of post-analysis software for immune sequencing data. Prepared TCR beta cDNA libraries contained unique molecular identifiers. TCRdb re-derived calls from the PCR reads in MiXCR, one entry per CDR3 protein. The table records roughly 570,000 distinct CDR3 sequences, approximately 34% of them present only once. Sequencing was carried out using blood. The receptor's source is a girl under 18 with multiple sclerosis.

The CDR3 DNA sequence: TGCGCCAGCAGCTTGGCGGTGGGGGTAGATACGCAGTATTTT. Protein sequence: CASSLAVGVDTQYF. V is TRBV5-1 and J is TRBJ2-3; either TRBD1 or TRBD2 may supply D (5 bases each). The CDR3 length is 14 residues. V lost 0 bases and J 5 bases, leaving 10 bases between the germline ends. The germline V gene encodes CDR1 SGHRS and CDR2 YFSETQ.